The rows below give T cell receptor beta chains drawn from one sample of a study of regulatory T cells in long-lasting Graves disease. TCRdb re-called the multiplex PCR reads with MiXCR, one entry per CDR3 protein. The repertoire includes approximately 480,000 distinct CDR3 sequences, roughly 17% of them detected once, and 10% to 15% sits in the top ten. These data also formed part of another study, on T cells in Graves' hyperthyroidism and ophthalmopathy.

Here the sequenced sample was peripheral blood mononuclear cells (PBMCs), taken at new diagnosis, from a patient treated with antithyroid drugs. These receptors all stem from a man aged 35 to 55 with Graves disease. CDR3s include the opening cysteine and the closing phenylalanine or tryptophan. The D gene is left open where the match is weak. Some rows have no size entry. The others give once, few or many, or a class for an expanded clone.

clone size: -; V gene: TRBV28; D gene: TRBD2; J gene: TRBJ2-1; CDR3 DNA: TGTGCCAGCAGTTCTCAACTAGCGGGAGGTGGGTCCTACAATGAGCAGTTCTTC; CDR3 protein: CASSSQLAGGGSYNEQFF
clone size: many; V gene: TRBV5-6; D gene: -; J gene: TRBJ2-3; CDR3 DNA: TGTGCCAGCAGCTTGGGAGTCAGGCAGGATACGCAGTATTTT; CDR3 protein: CASSLGVRQDTQYF
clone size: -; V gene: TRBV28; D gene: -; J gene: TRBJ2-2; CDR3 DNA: TGTGCCAGCAAAGGTGAGCGTCGGATTACAAACACCGGGGAGCTGTTTTTT; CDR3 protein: CASKGERRITNTGELFF
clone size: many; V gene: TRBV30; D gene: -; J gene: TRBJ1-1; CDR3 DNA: TGTGCCTGGAGTGTTGCGGGTGGTGGGAACACTGAAGCTTTCTTT; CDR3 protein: CAWSVAGGGNTEAFF
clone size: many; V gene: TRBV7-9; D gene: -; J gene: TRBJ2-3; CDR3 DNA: TGTGCCAGCAGCTTAGCGGGAGTGTCAGATACGCAGTATTTT; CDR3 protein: CASSLAGVSDTQYF
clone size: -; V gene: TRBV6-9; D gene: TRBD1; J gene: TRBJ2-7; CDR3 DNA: TGTGCCAGCAGTTACTCAAGGCAGGGGGCGAGGGAGCAGTACTTC; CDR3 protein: CASSYSRQGAREQYF
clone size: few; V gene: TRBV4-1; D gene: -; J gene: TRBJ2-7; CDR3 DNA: TGCGCCAGCAGCCAAGCATCCACAAACAGCTACGAGCAGTACTTC; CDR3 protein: CASSQASTNSYEQYF
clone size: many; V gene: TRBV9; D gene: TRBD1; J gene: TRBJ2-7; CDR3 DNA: TGTGCCAGCAGCCCGCCTGGGACAGGGCTCGAGCAGTACTTC; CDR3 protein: CASSPPGTGLEQYF
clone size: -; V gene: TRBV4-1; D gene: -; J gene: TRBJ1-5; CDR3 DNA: TGCGCCAGCAGCCAACATCAGGGAGGCAATCAGCCCCAGCATTTT; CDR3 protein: CASSQHQGGNQPQHF
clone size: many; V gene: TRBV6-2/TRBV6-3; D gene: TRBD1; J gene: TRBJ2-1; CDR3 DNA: TGTGCCAGCAGTTACGACAGGGGGAACAATGAGCAGTTCTTC; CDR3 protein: CASSYDRGNNEQFF
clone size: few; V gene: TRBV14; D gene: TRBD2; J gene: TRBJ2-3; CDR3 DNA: TGTGCCAGCAGCCAAGACCGGACTAGCGGGAGAACAGATACGCAGTATTTT; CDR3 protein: CASSQDRTSGRTDTQYF
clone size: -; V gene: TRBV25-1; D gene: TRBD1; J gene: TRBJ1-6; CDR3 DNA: TGTGCCAGCAGTGAATTCGGCGGACAGGGTCATTCACCCCTCCACTTT; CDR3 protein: CASSEFGGQGHSPLHF
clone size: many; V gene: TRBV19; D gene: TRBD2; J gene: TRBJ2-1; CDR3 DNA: TGTGCCAGTAGTAAGCGGGACGGCTACAATGAGCAGTTCTTC; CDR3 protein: CASSKRDGYNEQFF
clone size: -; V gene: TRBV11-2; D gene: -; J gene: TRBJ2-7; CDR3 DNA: TGTGCCAGCAGCTCAACAGGGTCAATGGGCTACGAGCAGTACTTC; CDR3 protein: CASSSTGSMGYEQYF
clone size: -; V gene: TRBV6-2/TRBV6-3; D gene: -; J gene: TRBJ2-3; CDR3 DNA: TGTGCCAGCAGTTACGGAGACACCTCCACAGATACGCAGTATTTT; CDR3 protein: CASSYGDTSTDTQYF
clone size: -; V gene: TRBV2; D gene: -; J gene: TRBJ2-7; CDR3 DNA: TGTGCCAGCAGTGCCGCGGACGGAACCTACGAGCAGTACTTC; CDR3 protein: CASSAADGTYEQYF
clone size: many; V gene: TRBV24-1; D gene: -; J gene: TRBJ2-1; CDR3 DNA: TGTGCCACCAGTGATGGGGACGGCCCATCCTACAATGAGCAGTTCTTC; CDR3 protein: CATSDGDGPSYNEQFF
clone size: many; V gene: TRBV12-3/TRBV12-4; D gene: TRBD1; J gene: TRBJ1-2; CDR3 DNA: TGTGCCAGCAGTTTATACGACAGGGTAAATGGCTACACCTTC; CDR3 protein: CASSLYDRVNGYTF
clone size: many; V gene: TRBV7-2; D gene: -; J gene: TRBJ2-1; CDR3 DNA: TGTGCCAGCAGCGCCCCCATAACTAGCTCCACTGAGCAGTTCTTC; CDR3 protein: CASSAPITSSTEQFF
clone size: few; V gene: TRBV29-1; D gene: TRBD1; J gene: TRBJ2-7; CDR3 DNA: TGCAGCGTTGGCGTCAGGGGGCCGCCCTACGAGCAGTACTTC; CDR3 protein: CSVGVRGPPYEQYF
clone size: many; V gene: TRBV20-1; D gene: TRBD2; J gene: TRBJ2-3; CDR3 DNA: TGCAGTGCTAACGCTCCGGGACTAGCGGGATCTGAAACAGATACGCAGTATTTT; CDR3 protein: CSANAPGLAGSETDTQYF
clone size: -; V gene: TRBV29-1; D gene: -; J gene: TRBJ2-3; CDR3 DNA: TGCAGCGTTGAAGACTACACAGATACGCAGTATTTT; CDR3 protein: CSVEDYTDTQYF
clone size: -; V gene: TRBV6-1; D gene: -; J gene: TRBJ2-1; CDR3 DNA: TGTGCCAGCAGGCGGGGACTCTCCTACAATGAGCAGTTCTTC; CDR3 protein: CASRRGLSYNEQFF
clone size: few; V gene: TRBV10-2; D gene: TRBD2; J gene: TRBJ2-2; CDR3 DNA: TGCGCCAGCGGTTTGCTAGCGGGAAACACCGGGGAGCTGTTTTTT; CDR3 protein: CASGLLAGNTGELFF
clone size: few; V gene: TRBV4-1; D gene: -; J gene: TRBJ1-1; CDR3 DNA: TGCGCCAGCAGCCAAGTACAGGGATCGAACACTGAAGCTTTCTTT; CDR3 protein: CASSQVQGSNTEAFF
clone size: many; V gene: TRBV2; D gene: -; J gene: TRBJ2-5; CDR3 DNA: TGTGCCAGCAGTAATATTGGGGGCGTGGAGACCCAGTACTTC; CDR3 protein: CASSNIGGVETQYF
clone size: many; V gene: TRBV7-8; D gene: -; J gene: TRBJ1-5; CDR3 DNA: TGTGCCAGCAGCTTAGTGGGTCATAGCAATCAGCCCCAGCATTTT; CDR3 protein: CASSLVGHSNQPQHF
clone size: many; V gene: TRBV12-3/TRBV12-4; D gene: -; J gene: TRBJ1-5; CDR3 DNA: TGTGCCAGCCGACAGAATAATCAGCCCCAGCATTTT; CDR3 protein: CASRQNNQPQHF
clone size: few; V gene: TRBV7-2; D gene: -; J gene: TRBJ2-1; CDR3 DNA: TGTGCCAGCCACGTTGGTGTATACAATGAGCAGTTCTTC; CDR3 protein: CASHVGVYNEQFF
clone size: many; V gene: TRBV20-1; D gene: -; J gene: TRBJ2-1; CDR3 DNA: TGCAGTGCTCTGAGCGTTAGCTCCTACAATGAGCAGTTCTTC; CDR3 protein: CSALSVSSYNEQFF
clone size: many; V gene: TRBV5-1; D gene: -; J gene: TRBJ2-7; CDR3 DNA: TGCGCCAGCAGCTTGGGGGTCCACGAGCAGTACTTC; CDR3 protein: CASSLGVHEQYF
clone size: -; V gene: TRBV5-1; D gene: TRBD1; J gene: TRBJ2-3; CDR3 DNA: TGCGCCAGCAGAAAGGACAGGGGGCATGGAGATACGCAGTATTTT; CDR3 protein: CASRKDRGHGDTQYF
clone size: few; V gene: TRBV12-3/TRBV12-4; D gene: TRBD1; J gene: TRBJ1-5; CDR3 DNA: TGTGCCAGCAGTCCTTCTACCAGGGGGAATCAGCCCCAGCATTTT; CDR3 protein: CASSPSTRGNQPQHF
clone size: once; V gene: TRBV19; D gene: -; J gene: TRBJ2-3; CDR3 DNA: TGTGCCAGTAGTGGGACACCTTCTATGGCAGATACGCAGTATTTT; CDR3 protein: CASSGTPSMADTQYF
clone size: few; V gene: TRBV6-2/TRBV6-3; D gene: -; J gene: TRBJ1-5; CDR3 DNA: TGTGCCAGCAGTTACCCCAGGGGCTTTAATCAGCCCCAGCATTTT; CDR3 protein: CASSYPRGFNQPQHF
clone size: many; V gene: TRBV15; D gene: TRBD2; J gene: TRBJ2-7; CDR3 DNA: TGTGCCACCAGCAGACAGACCGGACTAGCGGCCTACGAGCAGTACTTC; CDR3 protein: CATSRQTGLAAYEQYF
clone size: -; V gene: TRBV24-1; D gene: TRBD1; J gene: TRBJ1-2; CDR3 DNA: TGTGCCACCAGTGATTTGAAGACAGGGGGCAGCTATGGCTACACCTTC; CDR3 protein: CATSDLKTGGSYGYTF
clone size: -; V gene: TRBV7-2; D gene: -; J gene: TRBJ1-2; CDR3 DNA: TGTGCCAGCAGCCTATCACAGGGCGACTATGGCTACACCTTC; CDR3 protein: CASSLSQGDYGYTF
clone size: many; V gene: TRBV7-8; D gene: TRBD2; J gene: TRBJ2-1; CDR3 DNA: TGTGCCAGCAGCTTTCTAGCGGGAGGCCCCAATGAGCAGTTCTTC; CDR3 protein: CASSFLAGGPNEQFF
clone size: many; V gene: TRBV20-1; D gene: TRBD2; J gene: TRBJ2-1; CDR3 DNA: TGCAGTGCTAGTCGGCTAGCGGCTTACAATGAGCAGTTCTTC; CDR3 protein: CSASRLAAYNEQFF
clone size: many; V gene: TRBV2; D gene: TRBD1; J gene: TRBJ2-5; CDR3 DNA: TGTGCCAGCAGGACGGGACAGGATCAAGAGACCCAGTACTTC; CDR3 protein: CASRTGQDQETQYF
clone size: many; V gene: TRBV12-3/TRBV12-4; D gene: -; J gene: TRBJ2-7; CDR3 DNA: TGTGCCAGCAGTTTTTTGCGGGGTCGTGAAGAGCAGTACTTC; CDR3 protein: CASSFLRGREEQYF
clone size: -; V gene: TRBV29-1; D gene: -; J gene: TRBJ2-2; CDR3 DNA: TGCAGCGCATCACAGGGTCCGGGGGAGCTGTTTTTT; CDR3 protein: CSASQGPGELFF
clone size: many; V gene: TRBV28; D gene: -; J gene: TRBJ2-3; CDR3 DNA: TGTGCCAGCATCCCCGTGGTAGGGGCGCCCGACACAGATACGCAGTATTTT; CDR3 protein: CASIPVVGAPDTDTQYF
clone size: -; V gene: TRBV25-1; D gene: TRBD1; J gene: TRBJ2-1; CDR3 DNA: TGTGCCAGCAGTGCCGGGACAGGGGGCCTCAACCGGGAGTTCTTC; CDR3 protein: CASSAGTGGLNREFF
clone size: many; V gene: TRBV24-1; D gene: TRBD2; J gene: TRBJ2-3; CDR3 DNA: TGTGCCACCAGTGAAGCTGGGACTAGCGGGAAGGTAGATACGCAGTATTTT; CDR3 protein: CATSEAGTSGKVDTQYF
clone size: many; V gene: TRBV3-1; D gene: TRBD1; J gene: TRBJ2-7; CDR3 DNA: TGTGCCAGCAGCCAAGGGACAGGGTATCCCTACGAGCAGTACTTC; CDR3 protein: CASSQGTGYPYEQYF
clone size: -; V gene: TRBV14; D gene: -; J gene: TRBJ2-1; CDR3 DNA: TGTGCCAGCAGCAAGCAGATTGTAGGCCATGAGCAGTTCTTC; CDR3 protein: CASSKQIVGHEQFF
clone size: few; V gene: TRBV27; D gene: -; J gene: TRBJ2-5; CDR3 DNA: TGTGCCAGCCGGGTCGTGACCCAGTACTTC; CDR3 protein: CASRVVTQYF
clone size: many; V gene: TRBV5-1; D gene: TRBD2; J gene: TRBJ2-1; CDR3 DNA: TGCGCCAGCAGCTTACCCGCTAGCGGGAGAAGGAATGAGCAGTTCTTC; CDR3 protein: CASSLPASGRRNEQFF
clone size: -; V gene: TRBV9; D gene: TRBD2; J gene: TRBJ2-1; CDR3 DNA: TGTGCCAGCAGCGATGCCGGACTAGCCGGCAATGAGCAGTTCTTC; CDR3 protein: CASSDAGLAGNEQFF
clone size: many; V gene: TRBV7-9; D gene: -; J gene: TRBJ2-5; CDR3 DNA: TGTGCCAGCAGCTCGAGGCTCCAAGAGACCCAGTACTTC; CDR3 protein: CASSSRLQETQYF
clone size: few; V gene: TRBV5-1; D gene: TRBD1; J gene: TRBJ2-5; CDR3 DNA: TGCGCCAGCAGCTTAGTACCGGGACAGGGTGTGGGGTACCAAGAGACCCAGTACTTC; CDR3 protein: CASSLVPGQGVGYQETQYF
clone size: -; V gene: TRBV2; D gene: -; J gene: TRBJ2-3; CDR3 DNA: TGTGCCAGCAGAAATACAGGAAATTCACAAGATACGCAGTATTTT; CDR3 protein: CASRNTGNSQDTQYF
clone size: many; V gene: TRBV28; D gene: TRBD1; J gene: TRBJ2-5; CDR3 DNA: TGTGCCAGCAGCATAACAGGGGGCGCGGGGGAGACCCAGTACTTC; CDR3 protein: CASSITGGAGETQYF
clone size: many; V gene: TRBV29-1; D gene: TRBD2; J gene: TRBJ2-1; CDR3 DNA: TGCAGCGTTGAGGTACTAGCGAGCAAACAAGAGCAGTTCTTC; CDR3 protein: CSVEVLASKQEQFF
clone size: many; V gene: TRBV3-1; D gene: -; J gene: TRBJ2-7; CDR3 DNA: TGTGCCAGCAGCCGGGTCCCAAGGCCCCACGAGCAGTACTTC; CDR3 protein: CASSRVPRPHEQYF